There are a few counts of the clone carrying this TCR beta chain. Per germline, CDR1 LGHDT and CDR2 YNNKEL (reference sequence). The CDR3 runs to 15 residues. V was cut by 3 bases and J by 0 bases, with 8 bases left in between. A single record per CDR3 protein comes from TCRdb applying MiXCR to the 5' RACE reads. The sample has 75,000 or so distinct CDR3 sequences, about an eighth seen once. The data were taken from a study of early T cells in non-severe SARS-CoV-2 infection. Here the sequenced sample was whole blood, taken at baseline. This TCR was sampled from an adult who was a healthcare worker with PCR-confirmed SARS-CoV-2 infection or an uninfected control (not recorded which). This sequence joins TRBV3-1 and TRBJ1-4; D unclear. DNA of the CDR3: TGTGCCAGCAGCCAGGGTTCCTCAACTAATGAAAAACTGTTTTTT. Its protein product is CASSQGSSTNEKLFF.